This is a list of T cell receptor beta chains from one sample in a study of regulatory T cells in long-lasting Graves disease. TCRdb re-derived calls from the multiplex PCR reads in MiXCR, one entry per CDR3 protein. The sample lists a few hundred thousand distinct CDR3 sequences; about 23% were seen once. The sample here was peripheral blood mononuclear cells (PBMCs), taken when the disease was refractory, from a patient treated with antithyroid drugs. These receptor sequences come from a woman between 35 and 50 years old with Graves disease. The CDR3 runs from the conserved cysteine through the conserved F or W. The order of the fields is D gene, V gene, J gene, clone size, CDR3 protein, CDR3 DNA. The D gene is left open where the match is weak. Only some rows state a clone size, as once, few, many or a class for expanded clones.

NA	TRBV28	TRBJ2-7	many	CASSPPADTLSEQYF	TGTGCCAGCAGCCCTCCTGCAGATACCCTTTCCGAGCAGTACTTC
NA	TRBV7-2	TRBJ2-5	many	CASSLTRETQYF	TGTGCCAGCAGCCTTACACGAGAGACCCAGTACTTC
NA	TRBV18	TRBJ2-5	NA	CASSPRTTYQETQYF	TGTGCCAGCTCACCGCGGACAACGTACCAAGAGACCCAGTACTTC
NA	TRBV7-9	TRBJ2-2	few	CASSLGLANTGELFF	TGTGCCAGCAGCTTAGGGCTAGCGAACACCGGGGAGCTGTTTTTT
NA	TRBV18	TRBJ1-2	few	CASSPPLYYGYTF	TGTGCCAGCTCACCACCCCTTTACTATGGCTACACCTTC
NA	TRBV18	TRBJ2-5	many	CASSRGTETQYF	TGTGCCAGCTCACGAGGAACCGAGACCCAGTACTTC
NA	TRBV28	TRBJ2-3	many	CASSFSGLLGGVTQYF	TGTGCCAGCAGTTTTTCGGGACTGCTTGGTGGCGTTACGCAGTATTTT
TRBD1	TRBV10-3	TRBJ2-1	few	CAISESARGNNEQFF	TGTGCCATCAGTGAGTCAGCCAGGGGGAACAATGAGCAGTTCTTC
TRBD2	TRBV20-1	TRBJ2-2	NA	CSTPGLAGGKVPGELFF	TGCAGCACGCCGGGGCTAGCGGGAGGGAAGGTCCCCGGGGAGCTGTTTTTT
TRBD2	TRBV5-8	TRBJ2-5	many	CASSLAGRQETQYF	TGTGCCAGCAGTCTAGCGGGCCGCCAAGAGACCCAGTACTTC
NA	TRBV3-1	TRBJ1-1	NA	CASSPPLYRSGSTEAFF	TGTGCCAGCAGCCCGCCTCTCTACAGGTCTGGCTCTACTGAAGCTTTCTTT
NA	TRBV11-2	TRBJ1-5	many	CASSLVGGASNQPQHF	TGTGCCAGCAGCTTAGTAGGTGGCGCCAGCAATCAGCCCCAGCATTTT
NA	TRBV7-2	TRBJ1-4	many	CASSLVTEEEKLFF	TGTGCCAGCAGCTTAGTCACCGAGGAGGAAAAACTGTTTTTT
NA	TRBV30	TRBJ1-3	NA	CAWGVNTIYF	TGTGCCTGGGGGGTCAACACCATATATTTT
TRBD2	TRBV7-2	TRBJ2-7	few	CASSLALNSGRAGEQYF	TGTGCCAGCAGCTTAGCGCTTAACAGCGGGAGGGCGGGGGAGCAGTACTTC
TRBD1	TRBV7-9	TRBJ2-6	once	CASSLSPGQGSSGANVLTF	TGTGCCAGCAGCTTAAGTCCGGGACAGGGAAGTTCTGGGGCCAACGTCCTGACTTTC
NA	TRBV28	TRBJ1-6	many	CASREDIYNSPLHF	TGTGCCAGCAGGGAGGATATCTATAATTCACCCCTCCACTTT
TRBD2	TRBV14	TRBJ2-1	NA	CASSQEGTSDRDEQFF	TGTGCCAGCAGCCAAGAAGGGACTAGCGATCGGGATGAGCAGTTCTTC
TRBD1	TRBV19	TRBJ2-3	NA	CASSSWDRATDTQYF	TGTGCCAGTAGTTCTTGGGACAGAGCCACAGATACGCAGTATTTT
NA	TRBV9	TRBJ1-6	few	CASSVNIISPLHF	TGTGCCAGCAGCGTCAACATTATTTCACCCCTCCACTTT
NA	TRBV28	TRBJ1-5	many	CASSPPAVLGHQPQHF	TGTGCCAGCAGTCCGCCGGCGGTTTTAGGGCATCAGCCCCAGCATTTT
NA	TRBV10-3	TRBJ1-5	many	CAISETDQPQHF	TGTGCCATCAGTGAGACGGATCAGCCCCAGCATTTT
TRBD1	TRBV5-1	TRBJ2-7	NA	CASSLEAGGLYEQYF	TGCGCCAGCAGCTTGGAGGCAGGGGGCCTCTACGAGCAGTACTTC
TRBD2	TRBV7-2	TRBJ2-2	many	CASHGRVAGLTGELFF	TGTGCCAGCCATGGAAGGGTAGCGGGGCTAACCGGGGAGCTGTTTTTT
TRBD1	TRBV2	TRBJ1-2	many	CASGKGASIYYGYTF	TGTGCCAGCGGAAAGGGGGCGTCTATCTATTATGGCTACACCTTC
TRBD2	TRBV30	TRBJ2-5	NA	CAWIIRLAEGETQYF	TGTGCCTGGATAATTAGACTAGCGGAGGGGGAGACCCAGTACTTC
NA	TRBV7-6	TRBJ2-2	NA	CASSPDRWPNTGELFF	TGTGCCAGCAGCCCCGACAGATGGCCGAACACCGGGGAGCTGTTTTTT
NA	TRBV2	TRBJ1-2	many	CASKANYGYTF	TGTGCCAGCAAGGCTAACTATGGCTACACCTTC
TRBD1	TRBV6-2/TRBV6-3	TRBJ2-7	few	CASSYGRQGASEQYF	TGTGCCAGCAGTTACGGGCGACAGGGGGCATCCGAGCAGTACTTC
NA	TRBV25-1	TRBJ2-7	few	CASSSPGTPAYEQYF	TGTGCCAGCAGCAGCCCCGGGACACCGGCCTACGAGCAGTACTTC
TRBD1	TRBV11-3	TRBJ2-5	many	CASSLRTGGQETQYF	TGTGCCAGCAGCCTTCGGACAGGGGGCCAGGAGACCCAGTACTTC
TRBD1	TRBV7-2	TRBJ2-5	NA	CASSPLPGTAVTQYF	TGTGCCAGCAGCCCCCTACCCGGGACAGCCGTGACCCAGTACTTC
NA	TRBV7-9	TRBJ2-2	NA	CASSLVQGNTGELFF	TGTGCCAGCAGCTTAGTCCAGGGGAACACCGGGGAGCTGTTTTTT
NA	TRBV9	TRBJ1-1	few	CASSPLLGVGGTEAFF	TGTGCCAGCAGCCCACTACTTGGGGTAGGGGGCACTGAAGCTTTCTTT
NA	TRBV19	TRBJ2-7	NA	CASSGRTPYEQYF	TGTGCCAGTAGCGGCCGAACTCCCTACGAGCAGTACTTC
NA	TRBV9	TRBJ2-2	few	CASSVEGGGGLFF	TGTGCCAGCAGCGTAGAAGGAGGGGGAGGGCTGTTTTTT
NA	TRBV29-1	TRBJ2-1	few	CSAKEQGSNEQFF	TGCAGCGCCAAAGAGCAGGGGTCCAATGAGCAGTTCTTC
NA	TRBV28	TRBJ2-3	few	CASSFRLGRGPGSDTQYF	TGTGCCAGCAGTTTTCGGTTGGGCAGGGGACCAGGGTCAGATACGCAGTATTTT
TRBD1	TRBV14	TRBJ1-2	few	CASSPGTGSSDYGYTF	TGTGCCAGCAGCCCGGGGACAGGATCATCTGACTATGGCTACACCTTC
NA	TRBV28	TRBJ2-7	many	CASSLQAYEQYF	TGTGCCAGCAGTCTTCAAGCCTACGAGCAGTACTTC